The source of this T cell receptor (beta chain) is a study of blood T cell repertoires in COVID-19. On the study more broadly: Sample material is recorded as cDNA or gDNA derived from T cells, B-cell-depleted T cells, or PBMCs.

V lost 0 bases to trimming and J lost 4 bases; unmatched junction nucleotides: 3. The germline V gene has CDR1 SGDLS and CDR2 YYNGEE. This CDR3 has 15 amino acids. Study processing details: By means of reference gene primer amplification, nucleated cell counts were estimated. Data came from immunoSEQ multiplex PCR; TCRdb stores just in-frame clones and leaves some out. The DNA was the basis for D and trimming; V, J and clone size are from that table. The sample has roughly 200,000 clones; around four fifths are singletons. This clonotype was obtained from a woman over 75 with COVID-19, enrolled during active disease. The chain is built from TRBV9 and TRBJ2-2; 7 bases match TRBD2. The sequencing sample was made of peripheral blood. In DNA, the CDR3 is TGTGCCAGCAGCGTAGGGACTAGTCGCACCGGGGAGCTGTTTTTT. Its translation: CASSVGTSRTGELFF.